Listed below are T cell receptor beta chains from one sample, sequenced in a study of T-cell reconstitution after alpha-beta-depleted transplantation in children. TCRdb re-called the PCR reads with MiXCR, one entry per CDR3 protein. The table records 600,000 to 700,000 distinct CDR3 sequences, 16% of them present only once. Specimen: PBMCs from the stem cell graft donor, collected from the stem cell graft. These receptors were taken from a human donor who donated a stem cell graft to a child with acute myeloid leukemia. Each CDR3 is given with its conserved first and last residue. A D gene is named only where the DNA matches it firmly. Some rows have no size entry. The others give once, few or many, or a class for an expanded clone.

D: TRBD1; size: many; J: TRBJ2-1; V: TRBV10-3; CDR3: CAISDVQGPYNEQFF; DNA: TGTGCCATCAGTGATGTACAGGGGCCCTACAATGAGCAGTTCTTC
D: TRBD1; size: many; J: TRBJ1-2; V: TRBV5-1; CDR3: CASSHTSGTGTYGYTF; DNA: TGCGCCAGCAGCCATACCTCCGGGACAGGGACTTATGGCTACACCTTC
D: -; size: -; J: TRBJ2-1; V: TRBV3-1; CDR3: CASSQDSGEQFF; DNA: TGTGCCAGCAGCCAAGACTCCGGTGAGCAGTTCTTC
D: TRBD2; size: -; J: TRBJ2-1; V: TRBV20-1; CDR3: CSARSLAGIKNEQFF; DNA: TGCAGTGCTAGATCACTAGCGGGGATCAAAAATGAGCAGTTCTTC
D: -; size: -; J: TRBJ2-3; V: TRBV3-1; CDR3: CASKSGPTDTQYF; DNA: TGTGCCAGCAAGAGCGGACCAACAGATACGCAGTATTTT
D: -; size: few; J: TRBJ1-5; V: TRBV20-1; CDR3: CSARPQGNQPQHF; DNA: TGCAGTGCTCGTCCCCAGGGCAATCAGCCCCAGCATTTT
D: -; size: few; J: TRBJ2-2; V: TRBV12-3/TRBV12-4; CDR3: CASSPDRSNTGELFF; DNA: TGTGCCAGCAGTCCAGACAGAAGTAACACCGGGGAGCTGTTTTTT
D: -; size: -; J: TRBJ2-1; V: TRBV5-1; CDR3: CASSFGLQTYNEQFF; DNA: TGCGCCAGCAGCTTCGGACTCCAGACCTACAATGAGCAGTTCTTC
D: TRBD1; size: -; J: TRBJ1-6; V: TRBV4-1; CDR3: CASSQEDRGPYSPLHF; DNA: TGCGCCAGCAGCCAAGAAGACAGGGGGCCATATTCACCCCTCCACTTT
D: -; size: many; J: TRBJ2-5; V: TRBV20-1; CDR3: CSAPITGFGETQYF; DNA: TGCAGTGCTCCGATCACAGGGTTCGGGGAGACCCAGTACTTC
D: -; size: many; J: TRBJ2-1; V: TRBV7-2; CDR3: CASSPRWAGEQFF; DNA: TGTGCCAGCAGCCCCAGATGGGCCGGTGAGCAGTTCTTC
D: -; size: many; J: TRBJ1-5; V: TRBV20-1; CDR3: CSAGEPGYSNQPQHF; DNA: TGCAGTGCTGGAGAACCAGGGTATAGCAATCAGCCCCAGCATTTT
D: -; size: -; J: TRBJ1-5; V: TRBV12-3/TRBV12-4; CDR3: CASSLRPDSNQPQHF; DNA: TGTGCCAGCAGTTTACGTCCCGATAGCAATCAGCCCCAGCATTTT
D: TRBD1; size: many; J: TRBJ1-1; V: TRBV12-3/TRBV12-4; CDR3: CASTPTGRHTEAFF; DNA: TGTGCCAGCACCCCGACAGGGAGGCACACTGAAGCTTTCTTT
D: -; size: many; J: TRBJ1-1; V: TRBV7-2; CDR3: CASSLGHDTEAFF; DNA: TGTGCCAGCAGCTTAGGGCATGACACTGAAGCTTTCTTT
D: -; size: -; J: TRBJ1-4; V: TRBV21-1; CDR3: CASTDPGGEKLFF; DNA: TGTGCCAGCACGGACCCAGGGGGTGAAAAACTGTTTTTT
D: -; size: -; J: TRBJ1-2; V: TRBV24-1; CDR3: CATSDLVGYGYTF; DNA: TGTGCCACCAGTGATTTGGTGGGCTATGGCTACACCTTC
D: -; size: many; J: TRBJ2-7; V: TRBV7-6; CDR3: CASSLGDRTYEQYF; DNA: TGTGCCAGCAGCTTGGGAGACAGGACCTACGAGCAGTACTTC
D: -; size: many; J: TRBJ1-2; V: TRBV20-1; CDR3: CSATSDKAGYTF; DNA: TGCAGTGCTACCTCTGACAAGGCTGGCTACACCTTC
D: -; size: many; J: TRBJ2-1; V: TRBV20-1; CDR3: CSARKPPNEQFF; DNA: TGCAGTGCTAGAAAACCGCCAAATGAGCAGTTCTTC
D: -; size: many; J: TRBJ1-2; V: TRBV12-3/TRBV12-4; CDR3: CASSQQGGYGYTF; DNA: TGTGCCAGCAGCCAACAGGGAGGCTATGGCTACACCTTC